What follows describes a single T cell receptor (beta chain). This sample is part of a study of T cell changes during pregnancy in multiple sclerosis. TCRdb's table, derived via immunoSEQ multiplex PCR, lists solely in-frame clones and lacks some. The sample has fewer than 40,000 clones; 91% are singletons. Trimming took 8 bases from V and 5 from J, leaving 16 bases between them. The CDR3 length is 13 residues. The germline CDR1 and CDR2 sequences are LNHDA and SQIVND (reference sequence). The starting material was CD4+ T cells from peripheral blood mononuclear cells, obtained in the second trimester of pregnancy. J is TRBJ2-7 and V is TRBV19; possible D gene TRBD2, 6 bases. The TCR sequence derives from a female donor in good health, enrolled as a control in a pregnancy study. The CDR3 here is CASRGFTRDEQYF. The CDR3 DNA reads TGTGCCAGTCGGGGGTTCACCAGGGACGAGCAGTACTTC.